One sample yielded the 6 T cell receptor beta chains listed below, sequenced in a study of blood T cell repertoires in COVID-19 (dated by TCRdb to 2020 to 2021). Library generation was performed with the immunoSEQ multiplex PCR assay. Held by TCRdb, this immuneACCESS table contains in-frame sequences only and omits some clones. Under half of the omission traces to an unresolved V gene where checked; the cause of the rest is unknown. The sample contains roughly 360,000 clones, roughly 86% of them found a single time. The ten largest clones capture over 0.95% of the sample. Sequenced: peripheral blood. Receptor source: a human donor with acute or convalescent COVID-19. The donor label of this sample is uncertain.

The chain uses TRBV5-1 and TRBJ1-1, with D possibly matching TRBD1 (6 bases). Germline V gene data show CDR1 as SGHRS and CDR2 as YFSETQ. V lost 1 base, J lost 5 bases, and 12 bases lay in between. This CDR3 contains 14 residues. For the CDR3, the DNA is TGCGCCAGCAGCTTGTATCAGGGGCATACTGAAGCTTTCTTT. It encodes CASSLYQGHTEAFF.

This clone appeared once. CDR3 residues: CASSFTNSGNTIYF. CDR3 bases: TGTGCCAGCAGCTTTACTAACTCTGGAAACACCATATATTTT. This chain uses TRBV11-2 with TRBJ1-3, with D uncertain. This CDR3 has 14 amino acids. The V end lost 3 bases, the J end lost 0 bases, and 6 bases lay between the germline ends. Germline V lookup: CDR1 SGHAT, CDR2 FQNNGV. Full variable domain (missing parts from reference TRBV11-2 and TRBJ1-3): EAGVAQSPRYKIIEKRQSVAFWCNPISGHATLYWYQQILGQGPKLLIQFQNNGVVDDSQLPKDRFSAERLKGVDSTLKIQPAKLEDSAVYLCASSFTNSGNTIYFGEGSWLTVV.

Only a few counts were recorded for this clone. This chain links TRBV20-1 with TRBJ1-1; D is ambiguous. Deletions cut 3 bases from V and 2 bases from J, with 10 bases between. Germline CDR1 is DFQATT and CDR2 is SNEGSKA (reference sequence). The CDR3 contains 13 residues. The CDR3 bases are TGCAGTGCTAGTAGGAGGGAAAACACTGAAGCTTTCTTT. Translation gives CSASRRENTEAFF.

The genes are TRBV12-5 and TRBJ2-5; TRBD1 matches 11 bases. V trimming: 0 bases; J trimming: 5 bases; junction bases outside the gene matches: 17. From germline, CDR1 is LGHNT and CDR2 FRNRAP. CDR3 size: 20 residues. The CDR3 loop is CASGLVLSISRDRGWETQYF. The CDR3 DNA is TGTGCTAGTGGTTTGGTACTTTCAATTTCCCGGGACAGGGGGTGGGAGACCCAGTACTTC.

This sequence joins TRBV5-1 and TRBJ1-1; TRBD1 is a possible D gene (6 bases). The CDR3 contains 13 residues. CDR1 is SGHRS, CDR2 YFSETQ, per germline. V lost 4 bases to trimming and J lost 5 bases, with 12 bases between them. CDR3 in amino acids: CASSGTGKTEAFF. The CDR3 DNA is TGCGCCAGCAGCGGAACAGGGAAAACTGAAGCTTTCTTT.

The genes are TRBV15 and TRBJ1-1; 8 positions agree with TRBD1. Germline V gene lookup returns CDR1 LNHNV and CDR2 YYDKDF (reference sequence). This CDR3 comprises 13 residues. V was clipped by 5 bases and J by 3 bases; unmatched bases: 2. CDR3 in amino acids: CATSRQGYTEAFF. In DNA, the CDR3 is TGTGCCACCAGCCGACAGGGGTACACTGAAGCTTTCTTT.